What follows are 18 T cell receptor beta chains derived from one specimen sequenced in a study of T cell responses to AZD1222 COVID-19 vaccine. Some clones are missing from TCRdb's copy, which holds only in-frame ones; the method was immunoSEQ multiplex PCR. The sample yields about 140,000 clones, about 90% seen once. The sample consisted of peripheral blood, taken on day 0 of AZD1222 vaccination. The receptors were sampled from an adult in good health.

This clone was detected once. The gene calls are TRBV14 and TRBJ2-2; 14 nucleotides match TRBD2. The CDR3 sequence is 20 residues long. Losses at the gene ends were 2 bases for V and 8 bases for J; bases not matched to a gene: 16. Germline-derived CDR1 and CDR2 are SGHDN and FVKESK. CDR3 in DNA: TGTGCCAGCAGCCAAACAAAGCGTCTGGGACTAGCGGGGGAGAGAGGGGAGCTGTTTTTT. It specifies CASSQTKRLGLAGERGELFF.

The CDR3, as DNA: TGCGCCAGCAGCCCCGGGACAGTAGAATCACCCCTCCACTTT. It encodes CASSPGTVESPLHF. The V call is TRBV5-1, the J call TRBJ1-6; 7 nucleotides align to TRBD1. Germline V CDR1 and CDR2: SGHRS, YFSETQ. V shed 4 bases, J shed 10 bases, and the junction held 8 bases outside the gene matches. The CDR3 contains 14 residues.

This chain connects TRBV19 to TRBJ1-3; D may be TRBD1 (5 bases). Trimming stripped 3 bases from V and 3 bases from J, with 15 bases between. From germline, CDR1 is LNHDA and CDR2 SQIVND (reference sequence). The CDR3 extends over 16 amino acids. DNA for the CDR3: TGTGCCAGTAGTATTTGGGCAGGGAGGAGTGGAAACACCATATATTTT. Residues: CASSIWAGRSGNTIYF.

V usage is TRBV5-8 and J usage is TRBJ1-4; D is possibly TRBD1 (6 bases). Germline V gene sequence: CDR1 SGHTS, CDR2 YDEGEE. V shed 4 bases and J shed 3 bases, with 13 bases lying between them. The CDR3 spans 15 residues. The DNA of the CDR3 is TGTGCCAGCAGCCTAGGACAGAGCTCTAATGAAAAACTGTTTTTT. Encoded protein: CASSLGQSSNEKLFF. The variable domain in full, completed from reference TRBV5-8 and TRBJ1-4, reads EAGVTQSPTHLIKTRGQQATLRCSPISGHTSVYWYQQALGLGLQFLLWYDEGEERNRGNFPPRFSGRQFPNYSSELNVNALELEDSALYLCASSLGQSSNEKLFFGSGTQLSVL.

This clone was recorded only once. The chain combines TRBV9 with TRBJ1-2, with TRBD1 as a possible D gene (6 bases). The CDR3 runs to 13 residues. Germline V gene data show CDR1 as SGDLS and CDR2 as YYNGEE. V was shortened by 4 bases and J by 4 bases, with 11 bases between the two germline ends. The DNA for the CDR3 is TGTGCCAGCAGCCCTCAAGGGGGCTATGGCTACACCTTC. Its translation: CASSPQGGYGYTF.

The rearrangement links TRBV5-1 to TRBJ2-7, with D maybe TRBD1 (5 bases). CDR3 size: 15 residues. Germline V gives CDR1 SGHRS, CDR2 YFSETQ. The V and J ends lost 1 base and 2 bases respectively, with 13 bases between them. In nucleotides, the CDR3 is TGCGCCAGCAGCTTGAAGGAGACAGTTCCCTACGAGCAGTACTTC. Translating it yields CASSLKETVPYEQYF.

The chain recombines TRBV19 with TRBJ2-1, with 11 bases fitting TRBD2. Germline loops: CDR1 LNHDA, CDR2 SQIVND (reference sequence). The CDR3 is 18 amino acids. V shed 7 bases and J 3 bases; nucleotides not matched to a gene: 14. The CDR3 here is CASTDLRGTSGLYNEQFF. The CDR3 nucleotides are TGTGCCAGTACCGACCTCAGGGGGACTAGCGGTCTCTACAATGAGCAGTTCTTC.

The CDR3 is CASSYGPAGNTEAFF. CDR3 sequence (DNA): TGTGCCAGCAGTTACGGCCCCGCGGGTAACACTGAAGCTTTCTTT. The chain combines TRBV6-5 with TRBJ1-1; D not certain. V shed 2 bases and J shed 2 bases, with 12 bases lying between them. The germline V gene encodes CDR1 MNHEY and CDR2 SVGAGI. The CDR3 is made up of 15 amino acids.

The chain links TRBV6-2 or TRBV6-3 to TRBJ2-3, with TRBD2 matching 11 bases. V shed 6 bases, J shed 5 bases, and the junction held 4 bases outside the gene matches. CDR1 is MNHEY and CDR2 is SVGEGT in the germline V gene. This CDR3 has 14 amino acids. In DNA, the CDR3 is TGTGCCAGCAGACCTAGCGGGAGGATAGATACGCAGTATTTT. This gives the protein CASRPSGRIDTQYF.

This clone is a singleton in its sample. This chain joins TRBV11-3 and TRBJ2-1, with D possibly called TRBD1 or TRBD2 (5 bases each). The V end lost 5 bases, the J end lost 6 bases, and 14 bases lay between the germline ends. The CDR3 has 14 residues. Germline assignment: CDR1 SGHNT and CDR2 YENEEA. The CDR3 sequence is CASSATGTFNEQFF. The DNA for the CDR3 is TGTGCCAGCAGCGCGACCGGGACCTTCAATGAGCAGTTCTTC.

The chain has TRBV20-1 and TRBJ1-3, with D hard to call. This CDR3 region has 11 residues. V was trimmed by 3 bases and J by 6 bases, leaving 6 bases between them. Germline V lookup: CDR1 DFQATT, CDR2 SNEGSKA (reference sequence). CDR3 in amino acids: CSASFVNTIYF. The CDR3 DNA is TGCAGTGCTAGTTTTGTAAACACCATATATTTT.

This chain uses TRBV5-4 with TRBJ1-6; TRBD1 agrees at 7 bases. Germline V CDR1 and CDR2: SGHNT, YYREEE (reference sequence). This CDR3 is built from 14 residues. J was trimmed by 9 bases and V by 0 bases; bases with no gene match: 3. The CDR3 DNA is TGTGCCAGCAGCTTGGGACAGGGCGGTTCACCCCTCCACTTT. Protein product: CASSLGQGGSPLHF.

The chain employs TRBV9 and TRBJ1-1; no reliable D call. Germline-derived CDR1 and CDR2 are SGDLS and YYNGEE. V was cut by 4 bases and J by 1 base, with 8 bases left in between. The CDR3 has 13 residues. CDR3 region: CASSNGGNTEAFF. As DNA, the CDR3 is TGTGCCAGCAGCAATGGCGGGAACACTGAAGCTTTCTTT.

This chain connects TRBV30 to TRBJ1-6; the D is unclear. The V end was cut by 6 bases, the J end by 0 bases, with 9 bases between. Germline CDR1 and CDR2: GTSNPN and SVGIG (reference sequence). This CDR3 is 14 amino acids long. This CDR3 reads CACSRSSYNSPLHF. The DNA of the CDR3 is TGTGCCTGTTCGCGGAGCTCCTATAATTCACCCCTCCACTTT. The full variable domain, with the rest looked up from reference TRBV30 and TRBJ1-6, is SQTIHQWPATLVQPVGSPLSLECTVEGTSNPNLYWYRQAAGRGLQLLFYSVGIGQISSEVPQNLSASRPQDRQFILSSKKLLLSDSGFYLCACSRSSYNSPLHFGNGTRLTVT.

The CDR3, as DNA: TGCGCCAGCAGCCAAGAGATTAGCCACACTGAAGCTTTCTTT. Protein sequence: CASSQEISHTEAFF. The chain has TRBV4-3 and TRBJ1-1; D not certain. CDR3 length equals 14 residues. CDR1 is LGHNA and CDR2 is YSLEER in the germline V gene. V lost 0 bases and J 3 bases, leaving 8 bases between the germline ends.

J is TRBJ1-5 and V is TRBV12-2. TRBV12-2 is marked as a pseudogene. The CDR3 is made up of 20 amino acids. The CDR3 reads CASRLTRGAGIELSNQPQHF. In nucleotides, the CDR3 is TGTGCAAGTCGCCTCACCCGGGGGGCAGGGATCGAGCTGAGCAATCAGCCCCAGCATTTT.

V is TRBV6-5 and J is TRBJ1-2; D is unclear. This CDR3 spans 11 amino acids. Per the germline V gene, CDR1 is MNHEY and CDR2 is SVGAGI. Trimming took 11 bases from V and 6 from J, leaving 13 bases between them. CDR3 DNA sequence: TGTGCCTCATTAACCGCGGATGGCTACACCTTC. As protein: CASLTADGYTF.

The chain uses TRBV6-2 or TRBV6-3 and TRBJ2-1, with 9 bases aligning to TRBD1. The V gene end was trimmed by 2 bases and the J gene end by 1 base; junction bases not matched to a gene: 12. The germline gives CDR1 MNHEY, CDR2 SVGEGT. This CDR3 has 19 residues. The CDR3 here is CASSYPETGTGWSYNEQFF. In nucleotides, the CDR3 is TGTGCCAGCAGTTACCCTGAGACCGGGACAGGGTGGTCCTACAATGAGCAGTTCTTC.